The source of this T cell receptor beta chain is a study of blood T cell repertoires in COVID-19. Background on the study: In each case, the material was cDNA or gDNA derived from T cells, B-cell-depleted T cells, or PBMCs.

Under the authors' procedure: The assay estimated nucleated cells by amplifying reference gene primers. The data were produced by immunoSEQ multiplex PCR, yet TCRdb's version contains in-frame clones alone and is incomplete. V, J and clone size were drawn from that table, and D and trimming were deduced from the DNA. The repertoire has almost 350,000 clones, almost 90% of them found once; the top ten carry 1%. The CDR3 is 16 residues long. The germline gives CDR1 MNHEY, CDR2 SMNVEV (reference sequence). Trimming cost V 3 bases and J 10 bases; bases outside gene matches: 17. Participants spanned ages about 18 to 100 years and resided in about 24 US areas.

This TCR was sampled from a woman aged 30 to 39 who had been exposed to COVID-19. The chain uses TRBV27 and TRBJ1-1, with 7 bases lining up with TRBD1. The sample taken for sequencing was PBMCs or T cells enriched from blood (not recorded which). This CDR3 reads CASSFFGQESPDGAFF. The CDR3 DNA sequence: TGTGCCAGCAGTTTTTTTGGACAGGAGTCGCCTGACGGAGCTTTCTTT.